This TCR beta chain was captured in a study of T cell responses to AZD1222 COVID-19 vaccine. Study results and caveats: Nearly half of spike-specific TCRs reportedly target variant regions that are unmutated in the B.1.351 and B.1.1.7 variants.

The V gene lost 7 bases and the J gene lost 4 bases, with 16 bases spanning the gap. The germline V gene has CDR1 LGHDT and CDR2 YNNKEL (reference sequence). This CDR3 spans 14 amino acids. Pooling of second doses given at about 4 or about 12 weeks was done. This clone showed up just a few times. Its antigen is unknown. Using immunoSEQ multiplex PCR, the repertoire was profiled, and TCRdb retains in-frame clones only, with some absent. The sample shows about 89,000 clones, 90% to 95% of them seen only once. The source of this sequence is an adult who received the AZD1222 COVID-19 vaccine. The rearrangement joins TRBV3-1 (or the pseudogene TRBV3-2) to TRBJ1-1; tentative D call: TRBD1 (6 bases). Sequencing was performed on peripheral blood, taken 28 days after the second AZD1222 dose. The CDR3 sequence is CASTTGHRGTEAFF. The DNA for the CDR3 is TGTGCCAGCACGACAGGCCATAGGGGCACTGAAGCTTTCTTT.